This TCR beta chain derives from a study of blood T cell repertoires in COVID-19. Overall study context: COVID-19 samples, acute and convalescent, were from the United States, Italy and Spain. PBMCs, B-cell-depleted T cells, or T cells were the source of the cDNA or gDNA that made up the material.

The authors' processing: Amplification from reference gene primers served as the basis for estimated nucleated cell counts. Generated by immunoSEQ multiplex PCR, the TCRdb table keeps only in-frame clones and is missing some. The DNA was the basis for D and trimming; V, J and clone size are from that table. The sample yields fewer than 200,000 clones, about 80% seen once. Sequenced sample: peripheral blood. This receptor was obtained from a man in his fifties or sixties with acute or convalescent COVID-19.

Here the CDR3 DNA reads TGTGCCAGCAGTGATCTCCGAACGGGTTATGGCTACACCTTC. Translating gives CASSDLRTGYGYTF. This rearrangement joins TRBV6-1 to TRBJ1-2; no clear D. Trimming pared 3 bases from V and 5 bases from J, leaving 13 bases between. From germline, CDR1 is MNHNS and CDR2 SASEGT. This CDR3 comprises 14 residues.